Described below is a single TCR beta chain sequence and its context. Sequencing was performed with immunoSEQ multiplex PCR; in TCRdb, only in-frame clones are kept and a portion is missing. The sample lists some 120,000 clones; roughly 84% were seen once. The data are from a study of control samples from healthy donors and cancer patients. CDR1 is SGDLS, CDR2 YYNGEE, per germline. V was pared by 4 bases and J by 1 base, with 11 bases of the junction left unmatched. The CDR3 runs to 17 residues. This sequence was found in a man between 50 and 59 years old in good health. Sequencing input: blood. The chain is built from TRBV9 and TRBJ2-1; TRBD2 matches 7 bases. The CDR3 spells CASSRALSGRSYNEQFF. The CDR3 DNA is TGTGCCAGCAGCCGGGCCCTTAGCGGGCGATCCTACAATGAGCAGTTCTTC.